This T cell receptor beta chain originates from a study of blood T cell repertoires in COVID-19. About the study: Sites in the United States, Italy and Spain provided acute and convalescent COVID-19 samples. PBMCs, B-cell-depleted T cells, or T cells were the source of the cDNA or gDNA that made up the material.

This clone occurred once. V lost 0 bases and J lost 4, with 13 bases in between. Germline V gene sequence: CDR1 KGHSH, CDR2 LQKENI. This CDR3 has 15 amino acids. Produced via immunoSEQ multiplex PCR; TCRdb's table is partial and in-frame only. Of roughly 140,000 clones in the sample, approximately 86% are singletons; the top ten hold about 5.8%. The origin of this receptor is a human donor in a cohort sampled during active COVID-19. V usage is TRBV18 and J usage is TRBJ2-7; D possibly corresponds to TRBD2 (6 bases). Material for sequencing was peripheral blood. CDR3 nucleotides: TGTGCCAGCTCACCACCGCGGGGAGAGGGTTACGAGCAGTACTTC. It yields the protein CASSPPRGEGYEQYF.